These T cell receptor beta chains were read from a single sample in a study of T-cell reconstitution after alpha-beta-depleted transplantation in children. Each CDR3 protein gets one entry after TCRdb re-called the PCR reads with MiXCR. The sample has fewer than 250,000 distinct CDR3 sequences; around 8% are singletons. The source was PBMCs, mostly from graft donor cells, collected 180 days after TCRalphabeta/CD19-depleted stem cell transplant. These TCRs come from a male patient younger than 18 who had a stem cell transplant for acute lymphoblastic leukemia, so the T cells may come from the graft donor. Both conserved end residues are part of each CDR3. D genes are given only for firm matches. Clone size, where shown, is once, few, many, or a class for clones that have expanded.

D: .
J: TRBJ1-2
size: many
V: TRBV7-2
DNA: TGTGCCAGCAGCTTGGAACAGGGAGTTGGCTACACCTTC
CDR3: CASSLEQGVGYTF

D: .
J: TRBJ2-2
size: .
V: TRBV4-3
DNA: TGCGCCAGCAGCCAGGGGGCAGGGGGGGGGAACACCGGGGAGCTGTTTTTT
CDR3: CASSQGAGGGNTGELFF

D: TRBD1
J: TRBJ2-7
size: many
V: TRBV7-2
DNA: TGTGCCAGCAGCTCAAGCGGTCGGACAGGCTACGAGCAGTACTTC
CDR3: CASSSSGRTGYEQYF

D: TRBD1
J: TRBJ2-7
size: many
V: TRBV7-6
DNA: TGTGCCAGCAGCTTCCGGGACAGGGGGTATCAGCAGTACTTC
CDR3: CASSFRDRGYQQYF

D: TRBD1
J: TRBJ2-5
size: few
V: TRBV12-3/TRBV12-4
DNA: TGTGCCAGCAGTTTGACAGGGGGCATTAGGGGGGGCGGAGAGACCCAGTACTTC
CDR3: CASSLTGGIRGGGETQYF

D: .
J: TRBJ2-2
size: many
V: TRBV7-2
DNA: TGTGCCAGCAGCTTATGGGGGCTAAACACCGGGGAGCTGTTTTTT
CDR3: CASSLWGLNTGELFF

D: TRBD1
J: TRBJ2-7
size: many
V: TRBV6-2/TRBV6-3
DNA: TGTGCCAGCACCCTCAGTCGTGGACAGGGGGCGCGGGAGCAGTACTTC
CDR3: CASTLSRGQGAREQYF

D: .
J: TRBJ1-5
size: many
V: TRBV12-3/TRBV12-4
DNA: TGTGCCAGCAGTACACGGACAGTGGGCAATCAGCCCCAGCATTTT
CDR3: CASSTRTVGNQPQHF

D: .
J: TRBJ2-3
size: many
V: TRBV20-1
DNA: TGCAGTTCCGGCGCTCGCACAGATACGCAGTATTTT
CDR3: CSSGARTDTQYF

D: TRBD1
J: TRBJ2-7
size: many
V: TRBV20-1
DNA: TGCAGTGCTAGTACAGGGGGCTACGAGCAGTACTTC
CDR3: CSASTGGYEQYF

D: TRBD1
J: TRBJ2-7
size: many
V: TRBV20-1
DNA: TGCAGTGCCTGGACAGGGTCCCCCCACGAGCAGTACTTC
CDR3: CSAWTGSPHEQYF

D: TRBD1
J: TRBJ2-7
size: many
V: TRBV18
DNA: TGTGCCAGCTCACCGGGACAGGTTACCTACGAGCAGTACTTC
CDR3: CASSPGQVTYEQYF

D: .
J: TRBJ2-1
size: many
V: TRBV7-2
DNA: TGTGCCAGCAGCCCCTGGGGGGGGGCGTTGTACAATGAGCAGTTCTTC
CDR3: CASSPWGGALYNEQFF

D: TRBD1
J: TRBJ2-1
size: many
V: TRBV12-3/TRBV12-4
DNA: TGTGCCAGCAGTCCGGGACAGGTAAATGAGCAGTTCTTC
CDR3: CASSPGQVNEQFF

D: .
J: TRBJ2-7
size: many
V: TRBV11-3
DNA: TGTGCCAGCAGCTCCCTGGAGAGGGGAACCGAGCAGTACTTC
CDR3: CASSSLERGTEQYF

D: TRBD1
J: TRBJ2-2
size: .
V: TRBV19
DNA: TGTGCCCCAAAAGACAGGGAGCCTAACGGGGAGCTGTTTTTT
CDR3: CAPKDREPNGELFF

D: .
J: TRBJ2-5
size: many
V: TRBV12-3/TRBV12-4
DNA: TGTGCCAGCAGTTTAAGGGATTTTGGGGAGACCCAGTACTTC
CDR3: CASSLRDFGETQYF

D: .
J: TRBJ1-2
size: many
V: TRBV12-3/TRBV12-4
DNA: TGTGCCAGCAGTTTAGGGACTGTAAACTATGGCTACACCTTC
CDR3: CASSLGTVNYGYTF

D: TRBD1
J: TRBJ1-2
size: many
V: TRBV29-1
DNA: TGCAGCGTTTCCCGGACAGGAGATGGCTACACCTTC
CDR3: CSVSRTGDGYTF

D: TRBD2
J: TRBJ2-1
size: large
V: TRBV5-5
DNA: TGTGCCAGCAGCTGGGATCACAGCGGGGGGGCATGGGAGCAGTTCTTC
CDR3: CASSWDHSGGAWEQFF

D: .
J: TRBJ2-1
size: many
V: TRBV27
DNA: TGTGCCAGCAGGGCAGGACCCTCCTACAATGAGCAGTTCTTC
CDR3: CASRAGPSYNEQFF

D: TRBD2
J: TRBJ2-1
size: many
V: TRBV24-1
DNA: TGTGCCACCAGTGATTGGGGGACTAGCGGGAGGGGGTACAATGAGCAGTTCTTC
CDR3: CATSDWGTSGRGYNEQFF

D: TRBD2
J: TRBJ2-1
size: many
V: TRBV6-2/TRBV6-3
DNA: TGTGCCAGCAGGCTAGCGGGGGGGCAAGGTGGTGAGCAGTTCTTC
CDR3: CASRLAGGQGGEQFF